Included here is one T cell receptor beta chain sequence, with context. Its specificity is unknown. Researchers used the Oncomine TCR Beta short-read assay to sequence DNA from cultured CD4+ T cells. Each CDR3 protein gets one entry after TCRdb re-called the PCR reads with MiXCR. Of approximately 7,000 distinct CDR3 sequences listed, approximately 33% are singletons. This entry belongs to a study of vaccination and CD4 T cells after COVID-19. Treatment indicated: approximately 9-day PBMC culture with coronavirus spike peptide pools or control peptides (ViraFEST assay). The unexposed donor gave CD4+ T cells before the COVID-19 pandemic (2011-2018). This TCR was sampled from a human donor in good health. The sample taken for sequencing was CD4+ T cells from blood, cultured in vitro.

As DNA, the CDR3 is TGTGCCAGCAGCTTAAATGGGAGGGGGCAAGAGACCCAGTACTTC. Its protein is CASSLNGRGQETQYF. V is TRBV7-3 and J is TRBJ2-5, with D tentatively TRBD2 (7 bases). The V end lost 1 base, the J end lost 2 bases, and 11 bases lay between the germline ends. The CDR3 spans 15 residues. Germline V gives CDR1 SGHTA, CDR2 FQGTGA.